The 20 T cell receptor beta chains below come from one sample, sequenced in a study of cytomegalovirus exposure and HLA in healthy donors. Researchers ran the PCR with 60 Vbeta and 13 Jbeta primers. TCRdb keeps only in-frame clones here, not all; method: immunoSEQ multiplex PCR. This table has about 98,000 clones, about four fifths appearing once. The sample consisted of PBMCs. These receptors were collected from a female donor in good health and CMV-seropositive.

CDR3: CASSLEGGETQYF. CDR3 sequence (DNA): TGCGCCAGCAGCTTGGAGGGGGGGGAGACCCAGTACTTC. The chain couples TRBV5-1 to TRBJ2-5, with D tentatively TRBD2 (7 bases). The CDR3 has 13 amino acids. Germline lookup yields CDR1 SGHRS and CDR2 YFSETQ. The V and J ends lost 0 bases and 5 bases respectively, with 8 bases between them. The full variable domain, with the rest looked up from reference TRBV5-1 and TRBJ2-5, is KAGVTQTPRYLIKTRGQQVTLSCSPISGHRSVSWYQQTPGQGLQFLFEYFSETQRNKGNFPGRFSGRQFSNSRSEMNVSTLELGDSALYLCASSLEGGETQYFGPGTRLLVL.

V gene TRBV9 combines with J gene TRBJ2-1, with 9 nucleotides matching TRBD2. Germline CDR1 is SGDLS and CDR2 is YYNGEE. Unmatched junction bases numbered 9, after V lost 1 base and J lost 1 base. The CDR3 runs 18 residues. The chain's CDR3 is CASSVPRSGRESYNEQFF. For the CDR3, the DNA is TGTGCCAGCAGCGTACCCCGTAGCGGGAGAGAGTCCTACAATGAGCAGTTCTTC.

This clone appeared once. The chain links TRBV2 to TRBJ1-4; no definite D call. CDR1 is SNHLY, CDR2 FYNNEI, per germline. V was pared by 7 bases and J by 10 bases, with 22 bases between. There are 15 residues in the CDR3. CDR3 loop: CASTPNEGWERKLFF. Here the CDR3 DNA reads TGTGCCAGCACCCCGAACGAGGGATGGGAGAGAAAACTGTTTTTT.

V and J are TRBV5-6 and TRBJ2-5; a weak D match, TRBD2 (6 bases). The end of the DNA is better explained by TRBJ2-7, so the J call may be wrong. Per the germline V gene, CDR1 is SGHDT and CDR2 is YYEEEE. The CDR3 contains 15 residues. The CDR3: CASSSPEGPPYEQYF. In nucleotides, the CDR3 is TGTGCCAGCAGCTCACCGGAGGGGCCTCCCTACGAGCAGTACTTC.

This clone was found a few times. In DNA, the CDR3 is TGTGCCAGCAGTTTAGGACAGGGGGGTTACGAGCAGTACTTC. It is translated as CASSLGQGGYEQYF. The chain links TRBV27 to TRBJ2-7; the match to TRBD1 covers 10 bases. This CDR3 is 14 amino acids long. Germline V gene data show CDR1 as MNHEY and CDR2 as SMNVEV (reference sequence). With 2 bases clipped from V and 4 bases from J, the junction kept 2 bases outside the gene matches.

The chain combines TRBV7-3 with TRBJ2-5; TRBD2 matches at 10 bases. CDR1 and CDR2 (germline): SGHTA, FQGTGA. Unmatched junction bases numbered 17, after V lost 2 bases and J lost 5 bases. The CDR3 is 19 residues long. This CDR3 is CASSLPRTSGVKRVETQYF. Here the CDR3 DNA reads TGTGCCAGCAGCTTACCCCGGACTAGCGGAGTCAAGAGAGTCGAGACCCAGTACTTC.

CDR3 sequence reads: CASSYSRTGTYEQYF. CDR3 DNA sequence: TGTGCCAGCAGTTACTCGAGGACAGGGACCTACGAGCAGTACTTC. The rearrangement uses TRBV6-6 and TRBJ2-7; TRBD1 aligns across 8 bases. The ends lost 0 bases at V and 2 bases at J; junction bases unmatched: 3. The CDR3 runs 15 residues. CDR1 is MNHNY, CDR2 SVGAGI, per germline (reference sequence).

The chain recombines TRBV7-6 with TRBJ1-1; TRBD1 is a possible D gene (5 bases). This CDR3 contains 14 residues. V was shortened by 0 bases and J by 1 base, with 6 bases between the two germline ends. Looked up from germline, CDR1 is SGHVS and CDR2 is FNYEAQ. CDR3 DNA sequence: TGTGCCAGCAGCTTAGCTACAGGGAACACTGAAGCTTTCTTT. Protein sequence: CASSLATGNTEAFF.

The chain links TRBV5-1 to TRBJ2-7, with D uncertain. V was shortened by 0 bases and J by 2 bases, with 9 bases between the two germline ends. CDR1 is SGHRS and CDR2 is YFSETQ in the germline V gene. The CDR3 runs 14 residues. CDR3 in amino acids: CASSLDRFPYEQYF. The CDR3 DNA sequence: TGCGCCAGCAGCTTGGATCGGTTCCCCTACGAGCAGTACTTC.

The J gene is TRBJ2-1, the V gene TRBV5-4; 10 nucleotides align to TRBD2. This CDR3 has 15 residues. The junction had 4 bases not matched to a gene; V was cut back by 3 bases and J by 4 bases. CDR1 is SGHNT and CDR2 is YYREEE in the germline V gene (reference sequence). DNA of the CDR3: TGTGCCAGCAGCTCCTTAGCGGGAGGTTACAATGAGCAGTTCTTC. This sequence encodes CASSSLAGGYNEQFF. The variable domain in full, completed from reference TRBV5-4 and TRBJ2-1, reads ETGVTQSPTHLIKTRGQQVTLRCSSQSGHNTVSWYQQALGQGPQFIFQYYREEENGRGNFPPRFSGLQFPNYSSELNVNALELDDSALYLCASSSLAGGYNEQFFGPGTRLTVL.

This clone was seen a few times. The chain couples TRBV10-1 to TRBJ1-6; possibly TRBD1 for D (6 bases). The CDR3 length is 15 residues. Per germline, CDR1 WNHNN and CDR2 SYGVQD (reference sequence). V gave up 0 bases and J gave up 7 bases, with 10 bases separating them. The CDR3 spells CASSESKTGNSPLHF. CDR3 nucleotide sequence: TGCGCCAGCAGTGAGTCGAAAACAGGGAATTCACCCCTCCACTTT.

The V gene is TRBV2, the J gene TRBJ1-1, with D maybe TRBD1 (6 bases). CDR3 size: 13 residues. Germline V gene data show CDR1 as SNHLY and CDR2 as FYNNEI. Trimming removed 7 bases at V and 6 bases at J, with 15 bases between. The CDR3 DNA reads as TGTGCCAGCAACCACAGGGTGGACCCTGAAGCTTTCTTT. Translation gives CASNHRVDPEAFF.

This clone was counted a few times. V usage is TRBV4-1 and J usage is TRBJ1-5; 8 nucleotides agree with TRBD1. The CDR3 contains 14 residues. J was trimmed by 5 bases and V by 4 bases; bases with no gene match: 4. In germline, CDR1 is MGHRA, CDR2 YSYEKL. This chain's CDR3 is CASSRQGADQPQHF. As DNA, the CDR3 is TGCGCCAGCAGCCGGCAGGGGGCGGATCAGCCCCAGCATTTT.

This clone was recorded a few times. V gene TRBV19 combines with J gene TRBJ1-2; D may be TRBD1 (5 bases). The germline CDR1 and CDR2 sequences are LNHDA and SQIVND (reference sequence). This CDR3 is built from 13 residues. V lost 9 bases to trimming and J lost 5 bases, with 16 bases between them. CDR3 DNA: TGTGCCAGCTCACGAGACAGCCCATATGGCTACACCTTC. As protein: CASSRDSPYGYTF.

This clone was recorded only once. The chain couples TRBV19 to TRBJ1-5; D may be TRBD1 (6 bases). The CDR3 loop spans 16 amino acids. V lost 6 bases and J 0 bases, leaving 15 bases between the germline ends. From germline, CDR1 is LNHDA and CDR2 SQIVND (reference sequence). The DNA of the CDR3 is TGTGCCAGTAGCCTACAGGGCGACCATAGCAATCAGCCCCAGCATTTT. Translated: CASSLQGDHSNQPQHF.

V is TRBV27 and J is TRBJ2-7; D possibly corresponds to TRBD1 (7 bases). V was clipped by 2 bases and J by 4 bases, with 18 bases between them. Germline V gives CDR1 MNHEY, CDR2 SMNVEV (reference sequence). This CDR3 is built from 16 residues. The CDR3 sequence is CASSLNRGAGGYEQYF. CDR3 DNA: TGTGCCAGCAGTTTAAATCGCGGGGCAGGGGGGTACGAGCAGTACTTC.

This clone was observed a few times. CDR3: CASSYRGGGAPETQYF. CDR3 coding DNA: TGTGCCAGCAGTTACCGGGGCGGGGGGGCCCCAGAGACCCAGTACTTC. The chain employs TRBV6-5 and TRBJ2-5; 9 bases map to TRBD2. Germline CDR1 is MNHEY and CDR2 is SVGAGI. This CDR3 comprises 16 residues. After removal of 2 bases from V and 4 bases from J, the junction contained 8 bases not matched to a gene.

This clone was recorded only once. The chain employs TRBV13 and TRBJ2-7, with 10 bases matching TRBD1. Germline CDR1 PRHDT, CDR2 FYEKMQ (reference sequence). This CDR3 region has 15 residues. The junction had 4 bases not matched to a gene; V was cut back by 2 bases and J by 3 bases. The CDR3 sequence: CASSLMGQGFYEQYF. The CDR3 DNA reads as TGTGCCAGCAGCTTAATGGGACAGGGGTTCTACGAGCAGTACTTC.

This clone came up once. V usage is TRBV4-1 and J usage is TRBJ1-2; possibly TRBD1 for D (6 bases). V was shortened by 4 bases and J by 8 bases, with 17 bases between the two germline ends. The CDR3 covers 14 residues. Germline CDR1 and CDR2: MGHRA and YSYEKL. The chain's CDR3 is CASSLLMAGDGYTF. As DNA, the CDR3 is TGCGCCAGCAGCCTCCTCATGGCAGGGGACGGCTACACCTTC.

This clone was seen only once. This chain joins TRBV5-1 and TRBJ2-5, with 9 nucleotides matching TRBD1. The DNA end lines up better with TRBJ2-7; the J call may be wrong. CDR1 and CDR2 (germline): SGHRS, YFSETQ. This CDR3 contains 11 residues. CDR3 in amino acids: CASRDRGEQYF. In nucleotides, the CDR3 is TGCGCCAGCAGGGACAGGGGCGAGCAGTACTTC.